This TCR beta chain was recovered during a study of blood T cell repertoires in COVID-19. Study in general: Whether acute or convalescent, the COVID-19 samples came from the United States, Italy and Spain. The cDNA or gDNA used as material had been derived from T cells, B-cell-depleted T cells, or PBMCs.

Germline loops: CDR1 SGHTS, CDR2 YDEGEE. J gave up 4 bases and V 2 bases, and 9 bases lay outside the gene matches. This CDR3 spans 16 amino acids. This clone has a single count. How the authors handled the data: Estimation of nucleated cell counts relied on the amplification of reference gene primers. Sequencing used immunoSEQ multiplex PCR; TCRdb keeps in-frame clones, though not all of them. V, J and clone size reflect that table, while D and trimming were determined from the DNA. The table records some 70,000 clones, roughly 88% of them present only once. This TCR was recovered from a woman aged 70-85 years with acute or convalescent COVID-19. The chain has TRBV5-8 and TRBJ1-2, with TRBD1 identical over 9 bases. Material: peripheral blood. The CDR3 DNA reads as TGTGCCAGCAGCTTCCCCGGGACAGGGTTTACCTATGGCTACACCTTC. Protein: CASSFPGTGFTYGYTF.